This passage covers 3 T cell receptor beta chains from one sample sequenced in a study of neurological immune-mediated disorders. One entry per CDR3 protein results from TCRdb running MiXCR on the 5' RACE reads. The table lists tens of thousands of distinct CDR3 sequences, 4% to 6% of them singletons. Sequenced input: PBMCs. The receptors were gathered from a man aged 18 to 29 with multiple sclerosis.

This clonotype was seen ten or more times. This chain links TRBV5-6 with TRBJ2-7; tentatively, D is TRBD1 (6 bases). The CDR3 consists of 15 residues. Germline V gene data show CDR1 as SGHDT and CDR2 as YYEEEE. With 1 base removed from V and 7 bases from J, the gap between germline ends came to 18 bases. CDR3 in amino acids: CASSLPGTTALEQYF. CDR3 DNA sequence: TGTGCCAGCAGCTTGCCCGGGACAACCGCCTTGGAGCAGTACTTC. Using reference TRBV5-6 and TRBJ2-7 for the parts outside the CDR3, the full variable domain is DAGVTQSPTHLIKTRGQQVTLRCSPKSGHDTVSWYQQALGQGPQFIFQYYEEEERQRGNFPDRFSGHQFPNYSSELNVNALLLGDSALYLCASSLPGTTALEQYFGPGTRLTVT.

This clonotype was observed many times. V usage is TRBV28 and J usage is TRBJ2-1; 13 bases agree with TRBD2. Trimming took 7 bases from V and 6 from J; bases not matched to a gene: 9. From germline, CDR1 is MDHEN and CDR2 SYDVKM. This CDR3 is 16 amino acids long. DNA for the CDR3: TGTGCCAGCACCCCCGGAGGGACTAGCGGGACCAATGAGCAGTTCTTC. This gives the protein CASTPGGTSGTNEQFF. The whole variable domain, filled in from reference TRBV28 and TRBJ2-1, reads DVKVTQSSRYLVKRTGEKVFLECVQDMDHENMFWYRQDPGLGLRLIYFSYDVKMKEKGDIPEGYSVSREKKERFSLILESASTNQTSMYLCASTPGGTSGTNEQFFGPGTRLTVL.

This clonotype was observed a few times. This may stem from a read error, because a much larger clone lies one nucleotide away. The rearrangement links TRBV10-3 to TRBJ2-7; no clear D. Trimming took 3 bases from V and 6 from J, leaving 15 bases between them. The CDR3 runs 14 residues. The germline V gene has CDR1 ENHRY and CDR2 SYGVKD. The chain's CDR3 is CAISDPGKAREQYF. As DNA, the CDR3 is TGTGCCATCAGTGACCCCGGAAAGGCCCGCGAGCAGTACTTC.